The present entry profiles one T cell receptor (beta chain) with its context. Its antigen is not yet known. It has no much larger one-base neighbor in the sample; base qualities were not kept. As encoded in the germline V gene (reference sequence), CDR1 is SEHNR while CDR2 is FQNEAQ. V is pared back by 1 base and J by 2 bases, with 12 bases lying between the germline termini. The CDR3 sequence holds 15 residues, the cysteine and phenylalanine included. This entry keeps only the CDR3 DNA: 45 bases, framed from base 1. Healthy HIV-negative adults with no recently reported acute infections or vaccinations were included as donors. All donors were Caucasian adults living in Nashville, Tennessee, USA. CD4+ T cells were enriched by magnetic negative selection, after which naive cells were positively selected on CD45RA and the negative fraction was taken as the memory subset. Blood was collected by leukapheresis, and PBMCs were isolated by Ficoll-Histopaque density gradient centrifugation and then cryopreserved in liquid nitrogen vapor phase. Purity and quantity of every magnetically sorted T cell population were checked by analytical flow cytometry. Genomic DNA was isolated from every sorted fraction and measured by UV absorbance on a Nanodrop 2000c.

The data were taken from a study of shared clonotypes between healthy human individuals (dated by TCRdb to the early 2020s). Some background on the complete study: The cohort included three men and a couple of women between 18 and 49 years of age. For each donor, three plates each were used for CD4 naive and CD4 memory, two plates were used for CD8 naive, and one plate was used for CD8 memory. The study deeply sequenced blood TCR repertoires of five healthy adults to estimate repertoire size and the extent of clonotype sharing between individuals. To increase sequencing depth and limit assay-specific biases, TCR repertoire library preparation and sequencing were carried out by different laboratories using diverse techniques. Each donor's leukapheresis produced roughly between roughly 0.9 and 9 billion PBMCs. Here is what the overall study found, with its caveats: Sampling was limited to blood, and TCR repertoires in tissue likely differ from TCR repertoires in blood. Pairwise subsampling indicated that sequencing depth was expected to affect the degree of clonotype sharing among donors. Incomplete sequencing was indicated by rarefaction of sorted-subset datasets, despite the large sequencing depth. Naive subsets generally had larger estimated clonotype richness than memory subsets did. Compared with non-shared clonotypes, clonotypes shared by all four sorted-subset donors had higher generation probabilities. Approximately 5% of naive CD4, approximately 3.7% of naive CD8, 2.3% of memory CD4, and approximately 0.39% of memory CD8 clonotypes were shared across a few donors. The small number of donors limited the genetic and exposure-history diversity represented.

Using the deep immunoSEQ assay, TCR CDR3 regions were amplified from genomic DNA by multiplex PCR. For each cell subset, the extracted genomic DNA was distributed evenly across all wells of several immunoSEQ 96-well plates, and each plate served as one replicate. For sorted subsets, about 0.2 ug genomic DNA, equal to tens of thousands of T cell genomes, was loaded into each replicate PCR. The purified libraries were quantified using a Qubit 3.0 fluorometer, sized with a Bioanalyzer 2100, and then quantified again using the KAPA Library Quantification kit. Every immunoSEQ 96-well plate was sequenced on a separate single-read 150-cycle Illumina NextSeq 550 flow cell. The source study handled its data this way. Because the immunoSEQ output included only junctional sequences and no quality scores, the filtering could not be the same as the filtering used for full-length reads. Sequences were annotated with PyIR, a Python wrapper for IgBLAST v1.9, using IMGT germline references to assign V/J genes and CDR3. Reads with weak V/J assignments (E-value above 1e-6), missing CDR3, stop codons, out-of-frame junctions, or ambiguous translated residues were removed. A V3J clonotype was defined by an identical inferred V gene, J gene, and CDR3 amino acid sequence. Percentage overlap between repertoires was calculated by dividing the number of shared unique clonotypes by the size of the smaller repertoire. Richness of each repertoire was evaluated using RTK rarefaction, the Chao1 estimator, and Recon v2.1 estimates of unobserved clonotypes. OLGA was used to compute generation probabilities for all TCRbeta clonotypes that the gDNA method yielded from a handful of donors. TCRdb holds this immuneACCESS table with in-frame rearrangements only. Some clones are missing; in checked studies, unresolved V genes explain under half, and the rest has no known cause. From that table come the V and J calls and clone size; the DNA was used to work out D and trimming. The sample table holds around 700,000 clones, of which approximately 75% were seen once. In total, the top ten clones hold 1.8% of the sample.

Rearrangement joined TRBV7-9 to TRBJ2-7; a tentative D match to TRBD1 spans 5 bases. The clonotype originates from a woman between 25 and 40 years old in good health. Sequencing used memory CD4+ T cells sorted from blood. The cell subset or site label, as the study defines it: CD45RA-negative fraction. CDR3 loop: CASSLGGISAYEQYF. The DNA sequence follows: TGTGCCAGCAGCTTAGGGGGCATCAGTGCCTACGAGCAGTACTTC. With all but the CDR3 taken from the reference TRBV7-9 and TRBJ2-7 genes, the full variable domain is: DTGVSQNPRHKITKRGQNVTFRCDPISEHNRLYWYRQTLGQGPEFLTYFQNEAQLEKSRLLSDRFSAERPKGSFSTLEIQRTEQGDSAMYLCASSLGGISAYEQYFGPGTRLTVT.